These T cell receptor beta chains were read from a single sample in a study of identical twins. A single record per CDR3 protein comes from TCRdb applying MiXCR to the 5' RACE reads. The data show 1,800,000 or so distinct CDR3 sequences, roughly 35% seen once. The sample consisted of cord blood. Receptors were obtained from a newborn girl in good health. Both conserved end residues are part of each CDR3. The D gene is left open where the match is weak. Some rows have no size entry. The others give once, few or many, or a class for an expanded clone.

D gene: TRBD2
J gene: TRBJ2-1
clone size: NA
V gene: TRBV28
CDR3 DNA: TGTGCCAGCAGCGCAACCGGACTAGCGGGAGGCCATGAGCAGTTCTTC
CDR3 protein: CASSATGLAGGHEQFF

D gene: NA
J gene: TRBJ1-2
clone size: NA
V gene: TRBV20-1
CDR3 DNA: TGCAGTGCTAGGGGCCGTGCTGGCTACACCTTC
CDR3 protein: CSARGRAGYTF

D gene: TRBD2
J gene: TRBJ2-1
clone size: few
V gene: TRBV12-3/TRBV12-4
CDR3 DNA: TGTGCCAGCAGTACCCTCGGGGGGTCCTACAATGAGCAGTTCTTC
CDR3 protein: CASSTLGGSYNEQFF

D gene: TRBD1
J gene: TRBJ2-7
clone size: few
V gene: TRBV20-1
CDR3 DNA: TGCAGTGCTAAGGCCGGGACAGCCAGCTCCTACGAGCAGTACTTC
CDR3 protein: CSAKAGTASSYEQYF

D gene: TRBD1
J gene: TRBJ1-5
clone size: NA
V gene: TRBV2
CDR3 DNA: TGTGCCAGCAGGGACAGGGGAGTTAGTCAGCCCCAGCATTTT
CDR3 protein: CASRDRGVSQPQHF

D gene: NA
J gene: TRBJ2-3
clone size: NA
V gene: TRBV3-1
CDR3 DNA: TGTGCCAGCAGCCACAAGCGGAGCACAGATACGCAGTATTTT
CDR3 protein: CASSHKRSTDTQYF

D gene: NA
J gene: TRBJ2-6
clone size: NA
V gene: TRBV12-3/TRBV12-4
CDR3 DNA: TGTGCCAGCAGTAAACAGCCCTCTGGGGCCAACGTCCTGACTTTC
CDR3 protein: CASSKQPSGANVLTF

D gene: NA
J gene: TRBJ1-5
clone size: NA
V gene: TRBV20-1
CDR3 DNA: TGCAGTGCTACAGGGGTTCAGCCCCAGCATTTT
CDR3 protein: CSATGVQPQHF

D gene: TRBD1
J gene: TRBJ1-2
clone size: NA
V gene: TRBV30
CDR3 DNA: TGTGCATGGAGTGACCGTAGCCCCAGGGGGCGGTATGTTTTCTATGGCTACACCTTC
CDR3 protein: CAWSDRSPRGRYVFYGYTF

D gene: NA
J gene: TRBJ2-3
clone size: few
V gene: TRBV6-1
CDR3 DNA: TGTGCCAGCAGTGAACTATGGAGCACAGATACGCAGTATTTT
CDR3 protein: CASSELWSTDTQYF

D gene: NA
J gene: TRBJ2-7
clone size: NA
V gene: TRBV27
CDR3 DNA: TGTGCCAGCAGCCAAACCCGACACTACGAGCAGTACTTC
CDR3 protein: CASSQTRHYEQYF

D gene: TRBD2
J gene: TRBJ2-5
clone size: NA
V gene: TRBV2
CDR3 DNA: TGTGCCAGCAGTGATGCTCTAGCGGGGGGCGCAGAGACCCAGTACTTC
CDR3 protein: CASSDALAGGAETQYF

D gene: NA
J gene: TRBJ1-2
clone size: NA
V gene: TRBV4-1
CDR3 DNA: TGCGCCAGCAGCCGTGAGGTCCCGGTAGCTAACTATGGCTACACCTTC
CDR3 protein: CASSREVPVANYGYTF

D gene: NA
J gene: TRBJ2-1
clone size: few
V gene: TRBV5-6
CDR3 DNA: TGTGCCAGCATCCTTGCAGCCCGAGGAGGGGAGCAGTTCTTC
CDR3 protein: CASILAARGGEQFF

D gene: NA
J gene: TRBJ1-2
clone size: many
V gene: TRBV6-1
CDR3 DNA: TGTGCCAGCAGTGAAAGCCAGGGGTCCAACTATGGCTACACCTTC
CDR3 protein: CASSESQGSNYGYTF